The clone carrying this T cell receptor (beta chain) is labeled medium-sized (0.01 to 0.1%). The trim removed 5 bases at V and 3 bases at J, leaving 6 bases unmatched. The CDR3 loop spans 16 amino acids. Germline V CDR1 and CDR2: MDHEN, SYDVKM. This entry comes from a study of spatial heterogeneity in lung cancer. MiXCR, applied by TCRdb to the 5' RACE reads, yields one record per CDR3 protein. The data contain 8,000 to 9,000 distinct CDR3 sequences, about 4.2% of them singletons. The time point: sample taken at primary tumor resection. Whole RNA from tumor, nontumor lung or frozen PBMC was sequenced unsorted.

Specimen: PBMCs, collected at surgery. The genes are TRBV28 and TRBJ2-4; 11 nucleotides align to TRBD1. The TCR comes from a male donor with early-stage non-small cell lung cancer. The CDR3 spells CASSLGQGAVKNIQYF. CDR3 in DNA: TGTGCCAGCAGTCTCGGACAGGGGGCGGTCAAAAACATTCAGTACTTC.